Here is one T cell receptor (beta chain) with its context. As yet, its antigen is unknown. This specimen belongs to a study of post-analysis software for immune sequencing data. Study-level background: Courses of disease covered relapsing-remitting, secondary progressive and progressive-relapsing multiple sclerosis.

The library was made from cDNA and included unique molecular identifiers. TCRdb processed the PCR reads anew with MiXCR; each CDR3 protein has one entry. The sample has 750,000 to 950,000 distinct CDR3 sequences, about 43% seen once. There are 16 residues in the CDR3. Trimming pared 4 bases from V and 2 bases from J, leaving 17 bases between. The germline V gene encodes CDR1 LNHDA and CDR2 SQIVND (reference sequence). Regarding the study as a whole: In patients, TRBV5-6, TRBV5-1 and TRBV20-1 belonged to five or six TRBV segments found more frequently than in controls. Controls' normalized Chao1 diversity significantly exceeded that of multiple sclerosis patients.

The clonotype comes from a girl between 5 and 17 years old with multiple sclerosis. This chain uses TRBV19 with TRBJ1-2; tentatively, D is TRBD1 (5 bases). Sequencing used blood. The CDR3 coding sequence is TGTGCCAGTAGTACGCTAAGCACGGGGCAGAACTATGGCTACACCTTC. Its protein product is CASSTLSTGQNYGYTF.